The 14 T cell receptor beta chains given below trace back to one sample, sequenced in a study of blood T cell repertoires in COVID-19. The data were produced by immunoSEQ multiplex PCR, yet TCRdb's version contains in-frame clones alone and is incomplete. Of approximately 100,000 clones in the sample, over 75% were seen once. Sequenced sample: peripheral blood. These receptors came from a woman aged 50 to 65 with acute or convalescent COVID-19.

The V and J genes are TRBV18 and TRBJ1-5; 8 bases are a match to TRBD1. There are 15 residues in the CDR3. Germline V gene lookup returns CDR1 KGHSH and CDR2 LQKENI. The V gene end was trimmed by 2 bases and the J gene end by 6 bases; junction bases not matched to a gene: 6. The CDR3 protein is CASSPETGAAQPQHF. CDR3 coding DNA: TGTGCCAGCTCACCAGAGACAGGGGCGGCTCAGCCCCAGCATTTT.

The chain uses TRBV28 and TRBJ1-1, with 8 bases lining up with TRBD1. The CDR3 runs 15 residues. The ends lost 5 bases at V and 2 bases at J; junction bases unmatched: 7. From germline, CDR1 is MDHEN and CDR2 SYDVKM. The CDR3 region is CASSRQTGGNTEAFF. In DNA form, the CDR3 reads TGTGCCAGCAGTCGCCAAACAGGGGGAAACACTGAAGCTTTCTTT.

V usage is TRBV19 and J usage is TRBJ1-1, with a weak D call TRBD1 (5 bases). Germline V lookup: CDR1 LNHDA, CDR2 SQIVND (reference sequence). Trimming left V 5 bases short and J 8 bases short, with 15 bases between. The CDR3 runs to 13 residues. CDR3 DNA: TGTGCCAGTAGTCCCGACAGCCCCAGGGAAGCTTTCTTT. This sequence encodes CASSPDSPREAFF.

The J gene is TRBJ1-1, the V gene TRBV10-1; 8 nucleotides match TRBD1. Germline CDR1 reads WNHNN; CDR2 reads SYGVQD (reference sequence). Trimming took 6 bases from V and 4 from J; bases not matched to a gene: 10. The CDR3 runs 15 residues. The chain's CDR3 is CASSLTRTGPTEAFF. The CDR3 coding sequence is TGCGCCAGCAGCTTAACCAGGACAGGGCCCACTGAAGCTTTCTTT.

The CDR3 sequence: CAWRVGGVAVTEAFF. The CDR3 region has the DNA TGTGCCTGGAGGGTAGGGGGGGTTGCTGTCACTGAAGCTTTCTTT. The V and J genes are TRBV30 and TRBJ1-1; a possible D gene is TRBD1 (6 bases). V lost 3 bases and J lost 4, with 18 bases in between. The germline CDR1 and CDR2 sequences are GTSNPN and SVGIG (reference sequence). The CDR3 length is 15 residues.

The rearrangement joins TRBV12-3 or TRBV12-4 to TRBJ1-1; TRBD1 is a possible D gene (5 bases). This CDR3 has 13 amino acids. V lost 4 bases and J 5 bases, leaving 11 bases between the germline ends. The CDR3: CASSYHPGTEAFF. CDR3 sequence (DNA): TGTGCCAGCAGTTACCACCCAGGGACTGAAGCTTTCTTT.

The CDR3 DNA sequence: TGTGCCAGCAGCTTAGCGGGGGACAGAGGGACCGGGGAGCTGTTTTTT. It is translated as CASSLAGDRGTGELFF. The V call is TRBV7-6, the J call TRBJ2-2; the match to TRBD1 covers 7 bases. With 0 bases clipped from V and 5 bases from J, the junction kept 6 bases outside the gene matches. In germline, CDR1 is SGHVS, CDR2 FNYEAQ. CDR3 length: 16 amino acids.

The chain carries TRBV6-2 or TRBV6-3 and TRBJ2-7, with D uncertain. Germline V gene sequence: CDR1 MNHEY, CDR2 SVGEGT. Trimming cost V 2 bases and J 1 base, with 18 bases left between them. This CDR3 has 17 residues. In nucleotides, the CDR3 is TGTGCCAGCAGTTACCCCCAAAGCAGGTTGAGTTCCTACGAGCAGTACTTC. Translation: CASSYPQSRLSSYEQYF.

In this sample, this clone turned up a few times. V gene TRBV6-1 combines with J gene TRBJ1-2, with D perhaps TRBD1 (5 bases). CDR1 is MNHNS and CDR2 is SASEGT in the germline V gene. The CDR3 runs to 13 residues. V gave up 3 bases and J gave up 6 bases, with 11 bases separating them. The CDR3 sequence: CASSEGRDNGYTF. DNA for the CDR3: TGTGCCAGCAGTGAGGGCAGGGATAATGGCTACACCTTC.

The chain is built from TRBV7-3 and TRBJ2-1; 9 nucleotides align to TRBD2. The germline gives CDR1 SGHTA, CDR2 FQGTGA. The CDR3 loop spans 14 amino acids. J gave up 4 bases and V 5 bases, and 3 bases lay outside the gene matches. The CDR3 reads CASSPSGAYNEQFF. The CDR3 coding sequence is TGTGCCAGCAGCCCTAGCGGGGCTTACAATGAGCAGTTCTTC. The variable domain in full, completed from reference TRBV7-3 and TRBJ2-1, reads GAGVSQTPSNKVTEKGKYVELRCDPISGHTALYWYRQSLGQGPEFLIYFQGTGAADDSGLPNDRFFAVRPEGSVSTLKIQRTERGDSAVYLCASSPSGAYNEQFFGPGTRLTVL.

The V and J genes are TRBV9 and TRBJ1-2; D gene uncertain. The CDR3 sequence is 14 residues long. V was pared by 3 bases and J by 6 bases, with 15 bases between. Germline V gives CDR1 SGDLS, CDR2 YYNGEE. CDR3 nucleotides: TGTGCCAGCAGCGAGAGCACGCGAGGAAATGGCTACACCTTC. Residues: CASSESTRGNGYTF.

V and J are TRBV6-5 and TRBJ2-1; D unresolved. The CDR3 is made up of 14 amino acids. From germline, CDR1 is MNHEY and CDR2 SVGAGI. Trimming shortened V by 7 bases and J by 0 bases, and 10 bases separated the two germline ends. Here the CDR3 DNA reads TGTGCCAGCACTCGAGGTAGCTCCTACAATGAGCAGTTCTTC. Residues: CASTRGSSYNEQFF.

The chain uses TRBV4-1 and TRBJ2-5, with D perhaps TRBD2 (6 bases). The CDR3 is 16 amino acids. The V and J ends lost 0 bases and 0 bases respectively, with 11 bases between them. Germline loops: CDR1 MGHRA, CDR2 YSYEKL. CDR3 in DNA: TGCGCCAGCAGCCAAGAGGCGGGGCCCTACCAAGAGACCCAGTACTTC. Translating gives CASSQEAGPYQETQYF.

The chain recombines TRBV2 with TRBJ2-7; tentatively, D is TRBD2 (5 bases). V was clipped by 8 bases and J by 3 bases, with 11 bases between them. The CDR3 loop spans 12 amino acids. Germline V gene data show CDR1 as SNHLY and CDR2 as FYNNEI. CDR3 loop: CASALRDYEQYF. DNA for the CDR3: TGTGCCAGCGCCCTTCGGGACTACGAGCAGTACTTC.